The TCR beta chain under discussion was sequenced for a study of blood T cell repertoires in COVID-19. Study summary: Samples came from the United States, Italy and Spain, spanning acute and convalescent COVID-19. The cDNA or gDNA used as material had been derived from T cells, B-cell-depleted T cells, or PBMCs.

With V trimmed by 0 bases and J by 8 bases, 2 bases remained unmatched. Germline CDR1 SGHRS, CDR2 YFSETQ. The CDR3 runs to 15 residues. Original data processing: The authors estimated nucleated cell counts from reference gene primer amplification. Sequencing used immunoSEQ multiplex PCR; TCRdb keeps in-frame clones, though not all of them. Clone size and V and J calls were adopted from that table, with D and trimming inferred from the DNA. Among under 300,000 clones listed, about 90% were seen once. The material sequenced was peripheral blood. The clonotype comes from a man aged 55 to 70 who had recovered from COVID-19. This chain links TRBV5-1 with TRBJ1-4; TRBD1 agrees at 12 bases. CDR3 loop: CASSLGDRGQEKLFF. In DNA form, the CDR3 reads TGCGCCAGCAGCTTGGGGGACAGGGGGCAAGAAAAACTGTTTTTT. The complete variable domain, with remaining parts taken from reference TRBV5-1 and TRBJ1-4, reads KAGVTQTPRYLIKTRGQQVTLSCSPISGHRSVSWYQQTPGQGLQFLFEYFSETQRNKGNFPGRFSGRQFSNSRSEMNVSTLELGDSALYLCASSLGDRGQEKLFFGSGTQLSVL.